This entry features one T cell receptor (beta chain) sequence. The method was immunoSEQ multiplex PCR; TCRdb's version includes in-frame clones alone and lacks a portion of them. The repertoire holds 90,000 to 120,000 clones, with approximately 88% as singletons. The entry originates in a study of blood T cell repertoires in COVID-19. Across the whole study: T cells, B-cell-depleted T cells, or PBMCs provided the cDNA or gDNA that served as material.

Germline values: CDR1 SNHLY, CDR2 FYNNEI. V dropped 1 base and J dropped 0 bases, with 9 bases sitting between them. CDR3 size: 15 residues. The sequence came from a middle-aged man with active or convalescent COVID-19. The chain recombines TRBV2 with TRBJ1-2, with D uncertain. Material for sequencing was peripheral blood. CDR3 DNA: TGTGCCAGCAGTGAAGACACCGCGGCTAACTATGGCTACACCTTC. Translating it yields CASSEDTAANYGYTF.